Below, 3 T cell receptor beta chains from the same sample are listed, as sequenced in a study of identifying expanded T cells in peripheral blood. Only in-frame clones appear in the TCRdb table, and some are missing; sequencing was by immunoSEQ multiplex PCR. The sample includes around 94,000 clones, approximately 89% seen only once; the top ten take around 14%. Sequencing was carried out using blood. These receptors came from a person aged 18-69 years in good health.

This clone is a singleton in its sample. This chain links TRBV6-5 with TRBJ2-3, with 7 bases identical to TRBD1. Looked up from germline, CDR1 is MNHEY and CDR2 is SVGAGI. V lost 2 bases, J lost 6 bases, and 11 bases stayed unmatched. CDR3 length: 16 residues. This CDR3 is CASSYAVTGPRDTQYF. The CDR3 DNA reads TGTGCCAGCAGTTACGCAGTGACAGGGCCTAGGGATACGCAGTATTTT.

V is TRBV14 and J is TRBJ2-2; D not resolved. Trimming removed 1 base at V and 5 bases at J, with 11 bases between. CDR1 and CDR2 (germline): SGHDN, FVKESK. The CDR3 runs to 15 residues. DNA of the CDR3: TGTGCCAGCAGCCAAGGCCCCTATTTGACCGGGGAGCTGTTTTTT. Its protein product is CASSQGPYLTGELFF.

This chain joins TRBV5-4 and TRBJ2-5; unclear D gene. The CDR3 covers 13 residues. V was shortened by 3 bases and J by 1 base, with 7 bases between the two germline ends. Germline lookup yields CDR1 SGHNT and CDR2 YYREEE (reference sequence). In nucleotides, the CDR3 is TGTGCCAGCAGCTACACCACCCAAGAGACCCAGTACTTC. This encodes CASSYTTQETQYF.